This entry lists 2 T cell receptor beta chains sequenced from one sample in a study of blood T cell repertoires in COVID-19 (TCRdb year 2020). The library was produced with the immunoSEQ multiplex PCR assay. In its TCRdb copy, this immuneACCESS table keeps in-frame sequences only and misses some clones. Where compared with another copy, unresolved V genes explain less than half of these, and the others have no known cause. The sample data list 100,000 to 150,000 clones, and 80% to 90% of these were observed just once. The top ten hold approximately 6.3% of the sample. What was sequenced was peripheral blood. All receptors derive from a man older than 75 with active or convalescent COVID-19.

V and J are TRBV18 and TRBJ2-3, with a weak D call TRBD2 (7 bases). Germline lookup yields CDR1 KGHSH and CDR2 LQKENI. CDR3 length: 16 residues. V was shortened by 3 bases and J by 3 bases, with 16 bases between the two germline ends. CDR3 loop: CASSPPGAGVTDTQYF. The DNA for the CDR3 is TGTGCCAGCTCACCCCCGGGGGCGGGGGTGACAGATACGCAGTATTTT.

This clone has more than one count but fewer than ten. This chain connects TRBV5-5 to TRBJ1-6, with 9 nucleotides matching TRBD1. V lost 4 bases, J lost 5 bases, and 4 bases stayed unmatched. Germline CDR1 reads SGHKS; CDR2 reads YYEKEE (reference sequence). This CDR3 contains 15 residues. CDR3 DNA sequence: TGTGCCAGCAGCATGGGACAGGGTCATAATTCACCCCTCCACTTT. This codes for CASSMGQGHNSPLHF.